Below are 13 T cell receptor beta chains sequenced from a single sample in a study of blood T cell repertoires in COVID-19. Here immunoSEQ multiplex PCR was the method, and the copy in TCRdb shows in-frame clones only, minus some. The profile shows fewer than 110,000 clones, around 80% of them singletons. Sequencing input: peripheral blood. The origin of the receptors is a man aged 65 to 79 with acute or convalescent COVID-19.

This chain connects TRBV27 to TRBJ1-4, with 10 positions matching TRBD1. The CDR3 loop spans 21 amino acids. CDR1 MNHEY and CDR2 SMNVEV come from the germline V gene (reference sequence). The ends lost 6 bases at V and 0 bases at J; junction bases unmatched: 19. In DNA form, the CDR3 reads TGTGCCAGCAGCCCGCGGAGTATAGCCGGACAGGGGGTTGCAACTAATGAAAAACTGTTTTTT. It is translated as CASSPRSIAGQGVATNEKLFF.

The gene calls are TRBV15 and TRBJ1-1; a possible D gene is TRBD1 (5 bases). Trimming shortened V by 0 bases and J by 2 bases, and 10 bases separated the two germline ends. Germline V lookup: CDR1 LNHNV, CDR2 YYDKDF (reference sequence). This CDR3 contains 15 residues. The CDR3 DNA reads TGTGCCACCAGCAGAGATCGACAGCTAAACACTGAAGCTTTCTTT. Translated, it gives CATSRDRQLNTEAFF.

The chain is built from TRBV5-5 and TRBJ2-5; D possibly corresponds to TRBD2 (5 bases). V lost 6 bases and J lost 7, with 16 bases in between. The germline V gene encodes CDR1 SGHKS and CDR2 YYEKEE (reference sequence). This CDR3 is 13 amino acids long. This chain's CDR3 is CASTKTTYGTQYF. As DNA, the CDR3 is TGTGCCAGCACCAAGACTACCTACGGGACCCAGTACTTC.

This chain connects TRBV6-5 to TRBJ1-4; weak D call: TRBD1 (5 bases). The V gene lost 7 bases and the J gene lost 2 bases, with 14 bases spanning the gap. CDR1 is MNHEY, CDR2 SVGAGI, per germline. The CDR3 length is 15 residues. CDR3 residues: CASKRTPETNEKLFF. The CDR3 DNA reads as TGTGCCAGCAAAAGGACACCGGAGACTAATGAAAAACTGTTTTTT.

DNA of the CDR3: TGTGCCACCAGTGATATGGGTCTCGGGGAGCAGTTCTTC. Its protein is CATSDMGLGEQFF. This sequence joins TRBV24-1 and TRBJ2-1; D gene unclear. The germline V and J ends were trimmed by 3 bases and 10 bases, with 12 bases remaining between them. The CDR3 runs 13 residues. CDR1 is KGHDR and CDR2 is SFDVKD in the germline V gene.

This clone showed up just a few times. This chain joins TRBV10-2 and TRBJ1-2, with D tentatively TRBD1 (6 bases). The V gene's germline CDR1 is WSHSY and CDR2 SAAADI. CDR3 size: 14 residues. Trimming removed 8 bases at V and 4 bases at J, with 17 bases between. For the CDR3, the DNA is TGCGCCAGCGGGGAGGGGGTCTGGACCTATGGCTACACCTTC. It codes for CASGEGVWTYGYTF.

The chain uses TRBV11-2 and TRBJ1-2; possible D gene TRBD1, 6 bases. Germline V gene data show CDR1 as SGHAT and CDR2 as FQNNGV. CDR3 length equals 14 residues. V was cut by 1 base and J by 3 bases, with 9 bases left in between. CDR3 region: CASSLGWTDYGYTF. CDR3 DNA: TGTGCCAGCAGCTTAGGGTGGACAGACTATGGCTACACCTTC.

The V call is TRBV27, the J call TRBJ2-7; possibly TRBD2 for D (5 bases). This CDR3 has 12 residues. The V and J ends lost 10 bases and 5 bases respectively, with 15 bases between them. Germline V lookup: CDR1 MNHEY, CDR2 SMNVEV (reference sequence). The CDR3 here is CATRASHHEQYF. DNA for the CDR3: TGTGCCACGCGGGCTAGTCACCACGAGCAGTACTTC.

This clone was seen only a few times. The V call is TRBV19, the J call TRBJ1-5; D perhaps matches TRBD1 (5 bases). Trimming took 3 bases from V and 3 from J, leaving 12 bases between them. Germline V gene data show CDR1 as LNHDA and CDR2 as SQIVND (reference sequence). This CDR3 spans 15 amino acids. CDR3 loop: CASSMWGGDNQPQHF. In DNA form, the CDR3 reads TGTGCCAGTAGTATGTGGGGGGGTGACAATCAGCCCCAGCATTTT.

The chain is built from TRBV3-1 (or the pseudogene TRBV3-2) and TRBJ2-7, with 14 bases aligning to TRBD2. Per germline, CDR1 LGHDT and CDR2 YNNKEL (reference sequence). The junction had 4 bases not matched to a gene; V was cut back by 4 bases and J by 2 bases. The CDR3 consists of 16 residues. The CDR3 sequence is CASSREGLAGAYEQYF. CDR3 in DNA: TGTGCCAGCAGCCGAGAGGGACTAGCGGGGGCCTACGAGCAGTACTTC.

The V call is TRBV7-7, the J call TRBJ2-3; 9 bases are shared with TRBD1. This CDR3 region has 15 residues. V lost 4 bases and J lost 2; bases outside the gene matches: 4. CDR1 SSHAT and CDR2 FNYEAQ come from the germline V gene (reference sequence). The DNA of the CDR3 is TGTGCCAGCAGCTCAACAGGGGGCCACACAGATACGCAGTATTTT. It specifies CASSSTGGHTDTQYF.

This clone was picked up a small number of times. The chain recombines TRBV2 with TRBJ2-1; D not certain. Trimming left V 2 bases short and J 9 bases short, with 14 bases between. Looked up from germline, CDR1 is SNHLY and CDR2 is FYNNEI. There are 14 residues in the CDR3. The DNA for the CDR3 is TGTGCCAGCAGTGAACGCCGGGTGTCGGTTGAGCAGTTCTTC. This codes for CASSERRVSVEQFF.

The chain couples TRBV21-1 to TRBJ2-2; the table's D call of TRBD2 was not tested on the DNA. TRBV21-1 is a documented pseudogene. CDR3 length: 20 residues. The CDR3 protein is CASSKCLPVAGNPGTGELFF. CDR3 nucleotide sequence: TGTGCCAGCAGCAAATGCCTACCGGTGGCGGGGAACCCTGGGACCGGGGAGCTGTTTTTT.